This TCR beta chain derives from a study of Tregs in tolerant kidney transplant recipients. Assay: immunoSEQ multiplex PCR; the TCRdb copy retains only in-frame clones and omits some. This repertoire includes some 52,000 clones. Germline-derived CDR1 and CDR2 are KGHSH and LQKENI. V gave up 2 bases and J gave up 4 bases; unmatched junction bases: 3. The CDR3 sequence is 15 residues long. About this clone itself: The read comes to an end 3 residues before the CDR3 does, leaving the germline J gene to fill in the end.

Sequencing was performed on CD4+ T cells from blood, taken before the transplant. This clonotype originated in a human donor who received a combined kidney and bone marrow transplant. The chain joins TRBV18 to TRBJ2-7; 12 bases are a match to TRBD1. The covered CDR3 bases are TGTGCCAGCTCACCAGGGACAGGGGGCGTTTACGAG. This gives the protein CASSPGTGGVYE. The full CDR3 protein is CASSPGTGGVYEQYF.